Shown below are 28 T cell receptor beta chains from a single sample sequenced in a study of OX40 agonist ivuxolimab in advanced cancers. Some clones are missing from TCRdb's copy, which holds only in-frame ones; the method was immunoSEQ multiplex PCR. The repertoire includes about 70,000 clones, more than 85% of them detected once, and around 8% sits in the top ten. This specimen consisted of CD4+ or CD8+ T cells sorted from blood, obtained in a trial of the OX40 agonist ivuxolimab. These receptors were obtained from an adult with an advanced solid tumor such as melanoma, head and neck, liver or kidney cancer.

V gene TRBV27 combines with J gene TRBJ2-1; no reliable D call. V lost 4 bases and J 6 bases, leaving 7 bases between the germline ends. This CDR3 comprises 12 residues. Germline lookup yields CDR1 MNHEY and CDR2 SMNVEV (reference sequence). The DNA for the CDR3 is TGTGCCAGCAGTTCTCTGGTCAATGAGCAGTTCTTC. It specifies CASSSLVNEQFF.

This chain uses TRBV7-9 with TRBJ2-1; no clear D. CDR1 SEHNR and CDR2 FQNEAQ come from the germline V gene (reference sequence). V was clipped by 5 bases and J by 2 bases, with 10 bases between them. CDR3 length equals 14 residues. CDR3 DNA sequence: TGTGCCAGCAGCCCCCCCCGAGCCTACAATGAGCAGTTCTTC. Residues: CASSPPRAYNEQFF.

This clone has a handful of counts. In nucleotides, the CDR3 is TGTGCCAGTAGTATCACGGGCCCTGGGGAGCAGTACTTC. Protein sequence: CASSITGPGEQYF. V gene TRBV19 combines with J gene TRBJ2-7; D remains unclear. The V gene lost 3 bases and the J gene lost 7 bases, with 13 bases spanning the gap. Germline CDR1 LNHDA, CDR2 SQIVND (reference sequence). The CDR3 extends over 13 amino acids.

The V and J genes are TRBV4-1 and TRBJ2-2, with a tentative D call TRBD1 (6 bases). Germline V gene data show CDR1 as MGHRA and CDR2 as YSYEKL. The CDR3 sequence is 15 residues long. V lost 3 bases, J lost 6 bases, and 14 bases lay in between. The CDR3 bases are TGCGCCAGCAGCCATTCTAAACAGGGCTCCGGGGAGCTGTTTTTT. It yields the protein CASSHSKQGSGELFF.

This chain uses TRBV7-2 with TRBJ2-7; the match to TRBD2 covers 12 bases. The ends lost 1 base at V and 1 base at J; junction bases unmatched: 2. CDR3 length: 16 amino acids. Germline V gene lookup returns CDR1 SGHTA and CDR2 FQGNSA. CDR3 bases: TGTGCCAGCAGCTTAGACGGGACTAGCGGGTCCTACGAGCAGTACTTC. Translating it yields CASSLDGTSGSYEQYF.

The V and J genes are TRBV30 and TRBJ1-3, with a weak D call TRBD1 (6 bases). Germline V gives CDR1 GTSNPN, CDR2 SVGIG (reference sequence). This CDR3 is 15 amino acids long. Trimming cost V 2 bases and J 1 base, with 12 bases left between them. In DNA, the CDR3 is TGTGCCTGGAGTCAGGACAGCTCTTCTGGAAACACCATATATTTT. Amino acid sequence: CAWSQDSSSGNTIYF.

This chain joins TRBV6-5 and TRBJ1-2; TRBD1 matches 7 bases. V trimming: 5 bases; J trimming: 4 bases; junction bases outside the gene matches: 10. Per the germline V gene, CDR1 is MNHEY and CDR2 is SVGAGI. CDR3 length equals 15 residues. For the CDR3, the DNA is TGTGCCAGCAGTCCCGAACGACAGGGTCTCTATGGCTACACCTTC. It specifies CASSPERQGLYGYTF.

V and J are TRBV19 and TRBJ2-2, with a weak D call TRBD1 (6 bases). Between the trimmed V and J ends, which lost 7 bases and 2 bases, there was a span of 23 bases. Germline V gives CDR1 LNHDA, CDR2 SQIVND (reference sequence). The CDR3 sequence is 18 residues long. The CDR3 nucleotides read TGTGCCAGTACCAACAGCCTTACTGCAGGGGCTAACACCGGGGAGCTGTTTTTT. This translates into CASTNSLTAGANTGELFF.

In this sample, this clone turned up a few times. The chain couples TRBV4-1 to TRBJ1-6, with D hard to call. The CDR3 is made up of 15 amino acids. Trimming cost V 0 bases and J 11 bases, with 14 bases left between them. CDR1 and CDR2 (germline): MGHRA, YSYEKL. CDR3 protein: CASSQDRAPAPPLHF. The CDR3 DNA reads as TGCGCCAGCAGCCAAGATAGAGCCCCGGCGCCACCCCTCCACTTT.

Only one count was recorded for this clone. V gene TRBV13 combines with J gene TRBJ2-1; no clear D gene. The CDR3 runs to 12 residues. Germline V gene sequence: CDR1 PRHDT, CDR2 FYEKMQ (reference sequence). Trimming shortened V by 3 bases and J by 9 bases, and 9 bases separated the two germline ends. CDR3 loop: CASSFSGREQFF. The CDR3 bases are TGTGCCAGCAGCTTTAGTGGACGTGAGCAGTTCTTC.

Notes on this clone: The junction departs from the called germline gene at one end, perhaps through a read error. The sample carries other DNA sequences with the same CDR3. The chain combines TRBV19 with TRBJ1-5, with D possibly matching TRBD1 (5 bases). CDR3 length: 15 amino acids. The germline gives CDR1 LNHDA, CDR2 SQIVND (reference sequence). The CDR3 DNA follows: TGTGCCAGTAGTAGTCGGACAAATATGAATCAGCCCCAGCACTTT. This encodes CASSSRTNMNQPQHF.

The chain has TRBV4-1 and TRBJ2-7, with 7 bases aligning to TRBD2. With V trimmed by 5 bases and J by 5 bases, 6 bases remained unmatched. Per germline, CDR1 MGHRA and CDR2 YSYEKL. There are 13 residues in the CDR3. The CDR3 here is CASSSPGRDEQYF. The CDR3 DNA sequence: TGCGCCAGCAGCTCACCTGGGAGGGACGAGCAGTACTTC.

CDR3 DNA sequence: TGTGCCAGCAGTGGGTCGACCGGGACCTCCTACGAGCAGTACTTC. This translates into CASSGSTGTSYEQYF. The genes are TRBV6-1 and TRBJ2-7, with D perhaps assigned TRBD1 or TRBD2 (5 bases each). The CDR3 spans 15 residues. The germline V and J ends were trimmed by 4 bases and 0 bases, with 13 bases remaining between them. CDR1 MNHNS and CDR2 SASEGT come from the germline V gene.

The J gene is TRBJ2-7, the V gene TRBV6-6, with D perhaps matching TRBD2 (6 bases). Trimming took off 6 bases at V and 1 base at J, with 16 bases between the two ends. The CDR3 has 15 residues. Germline V gives CDR1 MNHNY, CDR2 SVGAGI (reference sequence). CDR3 loop: CASSIAEGRSYEQYF. The CDR3 nucleotides read TGTGCCAGCAGCATCGCGGAGGGGAGGTCCTACGAGCAGTACTTC.

In its sample, this clone was seen once. The J gene is TRBJ2-7, the V gene TRBV7-8, with TRBD2 identical over 9 bases. Trimming took 3 bases from V and 0 from J; bases not matched to a gene: 6. Germline V CDR1 and CDR2: SGHVS, FQNEAQ. The CDR3 runs 16 residues. The CDR3 bases are TGTGCCAGCAGCTTGCTAGCGGGGCCAAGCTCCTACGAGCAGTACTTC. It encodes CASSLLAGPSSYEQYF.

The gene calls are TRBV11-2 and TRBJ2-7, with a weak D call TRBD1 (5 bases). Germline CDR1 is SGHAT and CDR2 is FQNNGV. Trimming left V 2 bases short and J 3 bases short, with 11 bases between. The CDR3 extends over 14 amino acids. The DNA for the CDR3 is TGTGCCAGCAGCTTACTGACAGAATACTACGAGCAGTACTTC. It specifies CASSLLTEYYEQYF.

V usage is TRBV13 and J usage is TRBJ2-7; the match to TRBD2 covers 10 bases. This CDR3 contains 15 residues. Unmatched junction bases numbered 2, after V lost 0 bases and J lost 3 bases. The V gene's germline CDR1 is PRHDT and CDR2 FYEKMQ (reference sequence). CDR3 amino acids: CASSLGLAGNYEQYF. CDR3 DNA sequence: TGTGCCAGCAGCTTAGGACTAGCGGGGAACTACGAGCAGTACTTC. Drawing the rest from reference TRBV13 and TRBJ2-7, the complete variable domain is AAGVIQSPRHLIKEKRETATLKCYPIPRHDTVYWYQQGPGQDPQFLISFYEKMQSDKGSIPDRFSAQQFSDYHSELNMSSLELGDSALYFCASSLGLAGNYEQYFGPGTRLTVT.

The chain is built from TRBV27 and TRBJ2-7; D remains ambiguous. The CDR3 is made up of 16 amino acids. Germline V gives CDR1 MNHEY, CDR2 SMNVEV (reference sequence). V was trimmed by 1 base and J by 0 bases, leaving 13 bases between them. In DNA, the CDR3 is TGTGCCAGCAGTTTATTTTGGGTCCTAAGCTCCTACGAGCAGTACTTC. This gives the protein CASSLFWVLSSYEQYF.

The V gene is TRBV4-3, the J gene TRBJ2-1, with D perhaps matching TRBD1 (6 bases). V shed 0 bases and J shed 4 bases, with 10 bases lying between them. The CDR3 length is 15 residues. The germline gives CDR1 LGHNA, CDR2 YSLEER. The CDR3 DNA sequence: TGCGCCAGCAGCCAAGACAGGGGCTTGTACAATGAGCAGTTCTTC. Its protein product is CASSQDRGLYNEQFF.

To note about this clone: Other nucleotide sequences from this sample produce the same CDR3. This chain connects TRBV9 to TRBJ1-2; D is unclear. V was trimmed by 0 bases and J by 1 base, leaving 4 bases between them. CDR1 SGDLS and CDR2 YYNGEE come from the germline V gene. The length of the CDR3 is 13 residues. The CDR3 DNA sequence: TGTGCCAGCAGCGTAGGAGGTAACTATGGCTACACCTTC. Translation: CASSVGGNYGYTF.

The chain carries TRBV4-2 and TRBJ1-4; no clear D gene. In germline, CDR1 is LGHNA, CDR2 YNFKEQ. This CDR3 is built from 16 residues. Trimming stripped 4 bases from V and 4 bases from J, with 16 bases between. For the CDR3, the DNA is TGTGCCAGCAGCCCCCTCGTGAACGGAGATAATGAAAAACTGTTTTTT. As protein: CASSPLVNGDNEKLFF.

This sequence joins TRBV9 and TRBJ2-7; 8 positions match TRBD2. Germline V gene lookup returns CDR1 SGDLS and CDR2 YYNGEE. This CDR3 is built from 15 residues. Germline trimming cut 5 bases from V and 4 bases from J; bases unmatched to any gene: 11. The CDR3: CASSDVPGGRYEQYF. The CDR3, as DNA: TGTGCCAGCAGTGATGTCCCGGGGGGGCGGTACGAGCAGTACTTC.

This clone occurred once. The chain recombines TRBV13 with TRBJ2-1, with D possibly matching TRBD1 (6 bases). The V gene's germline CDR1 is PRHDT and CDR2 FYEKMQ (reference sequence). CDR3 length: 12 residues. The germline V and J ends were trimmed by 2 bases and 9 bases, with 8 bases remaining between them. The CDR3 sequence: CASSLQGTEQFF. As DNA, the CDR3 is TGTGCCAGCAGCTTACAGGGGACTGAGCAGTTCTTC.

The rearrangement uses TRBV15 and TRBJ2-3, with D possibly TRBD1 on 6 matching bases. Germline assignment: CDR1 LNHNV and CDR2 YYDKDF (reference sequence). The CDR3 runs 15 residues. The ends were cut back, 5 bases at V and 4 bases at J, with 16 bases in the middle. The CDR3 here is CATSVTGTTADTQYF. CDR3 DNA sequence: TGTGCCACCAGCGTAACCGGGACAACGGCAGATACGCAGTATTTT.

V and J are TRBV4-3 and TRBJ1-1; D is possibly TRBD1 (6 bases). Trimming removed 5 bases at V and 4 bases at J, with 8 bases between. Germline V lookup: CDR1 LGHNA, CDR2 YSLEER. The CDR3 contains 12 residues. The CDR3 DNA follows: TGCGCCAGCAGCGGGGGGGCCACTGAAGCTTTCTTT. As protein: CASSGGATEAFF.

This chain uses TRBV27 with TRBJ2-7; the D call may be TRBD1 or TRBD2 (6 bases each). This CDR3 is built from 13 residues. Germline-derived CDR1 and CDR2 are MNHEY and SMNVEV (reference sequence). V was clipped by 3 bases and J by 4 bases, with 10 bases between them. The CDR3 bases are TGTGCCAGCAGTTTTGTAGGGGGGTACGAGCAGTACTTC. This gives the protein CASSFVGGYEQYF.

This sequence joins TRBV5-1 and TRBJ2-7, with D perhaps assigned TRBD1 or TRBD2 (5 bases each). This CDR3 has 14 residues. V was cut by 2 bases and J by 4 bases, with 13 bases left in between. The germline gives CDR1 SGHRS, CDR2 YFSETQ. The CDR3 spells CASSFGGECYEQYF. For the CDR3, the DNA is TGCGCCAGCAGCTTTGGGGGTGAATGTTACGAGCAGTACTTC.

Turning to this clone: A read error may produce the germline difference seen at one junction end. The J gene is TRBJ2-3, the V gene TRBV7-7, with 10 bases matching TRBD2. There are 17 residues in the CDR3. Germline V gene sequence: CDR1 SSHAT, CDR2 FNYEAQ (reference sequence). The CDR3 nucleotides read TGTGCTAGCAGCTTAGGGGAGCGGGGGGGCCTGTCAGATACGCAGTATTTT. It is translated as CASSLGERGGLSDTQYF.